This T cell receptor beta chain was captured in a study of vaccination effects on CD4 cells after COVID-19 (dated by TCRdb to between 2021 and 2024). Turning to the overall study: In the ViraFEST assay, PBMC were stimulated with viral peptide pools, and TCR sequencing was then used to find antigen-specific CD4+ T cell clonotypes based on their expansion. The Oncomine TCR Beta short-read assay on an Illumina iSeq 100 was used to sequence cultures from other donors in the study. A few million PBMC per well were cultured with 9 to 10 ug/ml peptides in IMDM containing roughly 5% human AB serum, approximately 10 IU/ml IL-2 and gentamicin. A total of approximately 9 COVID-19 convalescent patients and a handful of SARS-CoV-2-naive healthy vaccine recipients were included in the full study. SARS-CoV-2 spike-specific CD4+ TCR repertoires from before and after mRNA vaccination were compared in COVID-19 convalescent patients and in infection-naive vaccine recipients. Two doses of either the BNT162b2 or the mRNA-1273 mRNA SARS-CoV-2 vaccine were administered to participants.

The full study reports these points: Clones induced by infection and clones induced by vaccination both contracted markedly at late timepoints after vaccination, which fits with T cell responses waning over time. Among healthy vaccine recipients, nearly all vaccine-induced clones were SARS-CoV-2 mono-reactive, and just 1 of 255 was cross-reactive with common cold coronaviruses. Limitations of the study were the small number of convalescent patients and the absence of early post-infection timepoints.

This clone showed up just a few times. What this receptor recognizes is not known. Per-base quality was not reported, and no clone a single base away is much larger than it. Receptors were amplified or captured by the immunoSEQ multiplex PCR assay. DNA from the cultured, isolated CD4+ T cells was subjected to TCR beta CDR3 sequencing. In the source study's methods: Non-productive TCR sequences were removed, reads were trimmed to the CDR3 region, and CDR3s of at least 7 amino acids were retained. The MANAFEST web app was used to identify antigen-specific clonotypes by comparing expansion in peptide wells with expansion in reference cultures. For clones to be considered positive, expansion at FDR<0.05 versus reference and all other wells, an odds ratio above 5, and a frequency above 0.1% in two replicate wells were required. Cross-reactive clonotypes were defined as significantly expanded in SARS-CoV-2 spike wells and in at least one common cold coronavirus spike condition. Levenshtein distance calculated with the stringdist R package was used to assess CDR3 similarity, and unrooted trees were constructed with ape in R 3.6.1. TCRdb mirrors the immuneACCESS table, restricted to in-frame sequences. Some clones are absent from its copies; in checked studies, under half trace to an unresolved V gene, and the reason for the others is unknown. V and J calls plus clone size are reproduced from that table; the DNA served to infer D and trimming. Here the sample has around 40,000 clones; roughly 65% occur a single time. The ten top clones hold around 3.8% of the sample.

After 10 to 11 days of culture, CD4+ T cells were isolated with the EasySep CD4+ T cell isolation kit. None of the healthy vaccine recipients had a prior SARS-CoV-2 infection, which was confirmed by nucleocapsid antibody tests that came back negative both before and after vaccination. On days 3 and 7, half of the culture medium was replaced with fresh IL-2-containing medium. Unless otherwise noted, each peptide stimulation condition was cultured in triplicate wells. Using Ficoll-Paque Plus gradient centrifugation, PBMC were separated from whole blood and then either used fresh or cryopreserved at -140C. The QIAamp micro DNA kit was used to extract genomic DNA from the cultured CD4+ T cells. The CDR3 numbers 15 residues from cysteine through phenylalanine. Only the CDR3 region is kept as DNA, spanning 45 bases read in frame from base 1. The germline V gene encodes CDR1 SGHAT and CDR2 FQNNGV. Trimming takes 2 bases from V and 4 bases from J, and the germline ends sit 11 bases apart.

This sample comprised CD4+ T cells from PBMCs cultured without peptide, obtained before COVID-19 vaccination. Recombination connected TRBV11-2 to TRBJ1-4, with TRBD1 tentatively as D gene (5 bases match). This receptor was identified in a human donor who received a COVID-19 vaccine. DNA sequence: TGTGCCAGCAGCTTAAATCAGGGCCTTAATGAAAAACTGTTTTTT. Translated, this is CASSLNQGLNEKLFF.